This TCR beta chain was sequenced during a study of post-analysis software for immune sequencing data. Overall study context: As for disease course, relapsing-remitting, secondary progressive and progressive-relapsing multiple sclerosis were all included. Whole-study findings and limits: Pronounced co-clustering by F measure was evident among identically batched samples. Four to six TRBV segments (TRBV5-6, TRBV5-1 and TRBV20-1 among them) occurred more frequently in patients than in controls. Those with multiple sclerosis, the patient group, showed significantly lower normalized Chao1 diversity than controls.

Libraries were made from TCR beta cDNA, and they carried unique molecular identifiers. MiXCR, applied by TCRdb to the PCR reads, yields one record per CDR3 protein. The table has roughly 540,000 distinct CDR3 sequences, roughly 34% seen once; the top ten hold 6%. Looked up from germline, CDR1 is DFQATT and CDR2 is SNEGSKA (reference sequence). The CDR3 has 13 residues. As to this clonotype: Its antigen remains unknown. A read error may account for a junction end that differs from germline.

The chain uses TRBV20-1 and TRBJ1-1; D is uncertain. The sample consisted of blood. The source of this sequence is a girl younger than 18 with multiple sclerosis. The CDR3: CSTRKDENTEAFF. DNA of the CDR3: TGCAGTACTAGGAAGGACGAGAACACTGAAGCTTTCTTT.